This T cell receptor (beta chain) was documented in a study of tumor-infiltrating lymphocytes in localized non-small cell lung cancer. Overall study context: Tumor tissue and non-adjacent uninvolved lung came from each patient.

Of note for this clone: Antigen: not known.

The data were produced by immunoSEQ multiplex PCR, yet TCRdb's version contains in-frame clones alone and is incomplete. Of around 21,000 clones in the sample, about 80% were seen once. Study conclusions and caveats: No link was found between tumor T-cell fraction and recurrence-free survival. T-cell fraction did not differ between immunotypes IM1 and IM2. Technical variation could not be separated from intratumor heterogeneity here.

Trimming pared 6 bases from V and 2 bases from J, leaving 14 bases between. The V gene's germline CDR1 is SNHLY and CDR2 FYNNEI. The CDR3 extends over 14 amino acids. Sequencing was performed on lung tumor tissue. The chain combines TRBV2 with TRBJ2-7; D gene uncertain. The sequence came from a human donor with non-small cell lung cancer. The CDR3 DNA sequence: TGTGCCAGCAGCGTCCTAAGGGTTACCTACGAGCAGTACTTC. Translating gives CASSVLRVTYEQYF.